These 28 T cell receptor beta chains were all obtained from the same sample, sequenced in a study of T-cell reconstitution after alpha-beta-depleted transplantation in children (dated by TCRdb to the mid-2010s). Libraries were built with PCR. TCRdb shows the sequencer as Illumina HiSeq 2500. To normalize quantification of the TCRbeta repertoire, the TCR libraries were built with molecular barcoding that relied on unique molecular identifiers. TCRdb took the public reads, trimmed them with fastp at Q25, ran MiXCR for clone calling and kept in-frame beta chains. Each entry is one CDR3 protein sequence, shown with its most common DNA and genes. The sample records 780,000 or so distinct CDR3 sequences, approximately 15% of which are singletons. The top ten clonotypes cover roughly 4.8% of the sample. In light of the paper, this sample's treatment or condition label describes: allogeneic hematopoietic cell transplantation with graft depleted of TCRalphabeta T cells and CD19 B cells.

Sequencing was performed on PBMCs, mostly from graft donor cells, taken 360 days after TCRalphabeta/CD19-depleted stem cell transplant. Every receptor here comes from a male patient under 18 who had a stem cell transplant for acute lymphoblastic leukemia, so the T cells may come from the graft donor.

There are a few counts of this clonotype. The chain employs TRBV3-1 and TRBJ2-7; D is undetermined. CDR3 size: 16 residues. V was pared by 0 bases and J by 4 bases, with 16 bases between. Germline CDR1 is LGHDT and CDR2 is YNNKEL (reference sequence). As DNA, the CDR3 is TGTGCCAGCAGCCAAGATTCCTCATTGACTTTTTACGAGCAGTACTTC. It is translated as CASSQDSSLTFYEQYF.

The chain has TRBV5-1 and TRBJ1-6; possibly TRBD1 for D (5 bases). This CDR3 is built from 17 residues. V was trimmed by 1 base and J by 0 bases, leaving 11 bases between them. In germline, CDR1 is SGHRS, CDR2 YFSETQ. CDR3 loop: CASSLLWGSSYNSPLHF. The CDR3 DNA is TGCGCCAGCAGCTTGTTATGGGGGAGCTCCTATAATTCACCCCTCCACTTT.

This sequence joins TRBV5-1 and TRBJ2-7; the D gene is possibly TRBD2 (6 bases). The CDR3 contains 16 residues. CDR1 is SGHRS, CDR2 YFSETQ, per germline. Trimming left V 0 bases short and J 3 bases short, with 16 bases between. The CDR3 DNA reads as TGCGCCAGCAGCTTGGCCGTCGAACGGGAGAGCTACGAGCAGTACTTC. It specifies CASSLAVERESYEQYF.

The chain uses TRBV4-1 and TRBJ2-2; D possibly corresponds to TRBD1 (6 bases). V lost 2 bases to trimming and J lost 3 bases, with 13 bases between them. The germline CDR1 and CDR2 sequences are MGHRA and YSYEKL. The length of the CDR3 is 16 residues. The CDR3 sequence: CASSQQGQAYTGELFF. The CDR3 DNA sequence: TGCGCCAGCAGCCAACAGGGGCAGGCGTACACCGGGGAGCTGTTTTTT.

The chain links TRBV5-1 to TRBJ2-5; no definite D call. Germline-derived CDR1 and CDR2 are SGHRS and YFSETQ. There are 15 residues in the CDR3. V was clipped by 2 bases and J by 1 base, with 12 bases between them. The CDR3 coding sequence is TGCGCCAGCAGCTTCGTCGAGTGGGGCCAAGAGACCCAGTACTTC. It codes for CASSFVEWGQETQYF.

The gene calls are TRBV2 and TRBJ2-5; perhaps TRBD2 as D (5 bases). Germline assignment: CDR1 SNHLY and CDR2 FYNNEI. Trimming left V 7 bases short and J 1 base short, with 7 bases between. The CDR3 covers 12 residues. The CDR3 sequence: CASILAQETQYF. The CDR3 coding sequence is TGTGCCAGCATTCTAGCCCAAGAGACCCAGTACTTC.

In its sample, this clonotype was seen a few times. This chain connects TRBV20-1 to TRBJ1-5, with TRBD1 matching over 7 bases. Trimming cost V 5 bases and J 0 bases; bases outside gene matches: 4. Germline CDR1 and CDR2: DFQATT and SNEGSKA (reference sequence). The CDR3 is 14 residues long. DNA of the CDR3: TGCAGTGCTGCAGGGGGGTATAGCAATCAGCCCCAGCATTTT. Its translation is CSAAGGYSNQPQHF.

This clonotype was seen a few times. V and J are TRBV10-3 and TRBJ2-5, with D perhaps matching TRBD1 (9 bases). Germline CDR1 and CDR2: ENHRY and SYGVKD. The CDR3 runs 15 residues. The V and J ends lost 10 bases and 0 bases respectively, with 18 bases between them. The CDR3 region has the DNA TGTGCCACATCGGGGGGGACAGGGAACCAAGAGACCCAGTACTTC. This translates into CATSGGTGNQETQYF.

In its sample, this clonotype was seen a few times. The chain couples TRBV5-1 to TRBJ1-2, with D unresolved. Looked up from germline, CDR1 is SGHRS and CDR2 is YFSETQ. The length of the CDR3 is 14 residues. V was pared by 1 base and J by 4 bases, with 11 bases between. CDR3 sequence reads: CASSLFQDFYGYTF. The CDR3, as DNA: TGCGCCAGCAGCTTGTTTCAGGACTTCTATGGCTACACCTTC.

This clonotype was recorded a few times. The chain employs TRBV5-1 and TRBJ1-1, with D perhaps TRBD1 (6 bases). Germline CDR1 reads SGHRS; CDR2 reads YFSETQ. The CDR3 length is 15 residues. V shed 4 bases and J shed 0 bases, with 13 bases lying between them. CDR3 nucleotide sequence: TGCGCCAGCAGCCCAGATGGACAGATGAACACTGAAGCTTTCTTT. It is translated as CASSPDGQMNTEAFF.

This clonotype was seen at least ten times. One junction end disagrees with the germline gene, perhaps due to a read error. The CDR3 DNA reads as TGTGCCAGCAGTTTAACTAGATTAGTTGGGGTATTT. Translating it yields CASSLTRLVGVF. The chain employs TRBV28 and TRBJ2-3; D is possibly TRBD2 (5 bases). CDR1 is MDHEN and CDR2 is SYDVKM in the germline V gene. This CDR3 is 12 amino acids long.

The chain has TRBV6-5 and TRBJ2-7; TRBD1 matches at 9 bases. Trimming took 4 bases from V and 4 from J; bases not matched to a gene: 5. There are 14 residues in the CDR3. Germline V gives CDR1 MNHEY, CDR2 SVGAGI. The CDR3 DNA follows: TGTGCCAGCAGTTCGACAGGGGGTGAATACGAGCAGTACTTC. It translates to CASSSTGGEYEQYF.

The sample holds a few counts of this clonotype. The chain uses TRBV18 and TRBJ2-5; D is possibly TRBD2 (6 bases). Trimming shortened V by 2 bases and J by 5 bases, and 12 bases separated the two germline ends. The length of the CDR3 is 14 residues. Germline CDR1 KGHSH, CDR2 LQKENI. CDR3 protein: CASSPELAKETQYF. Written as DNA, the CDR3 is TGTGCCAGCTCACCAGAACTAGCCAAGGAGACCCAGTACTTC.

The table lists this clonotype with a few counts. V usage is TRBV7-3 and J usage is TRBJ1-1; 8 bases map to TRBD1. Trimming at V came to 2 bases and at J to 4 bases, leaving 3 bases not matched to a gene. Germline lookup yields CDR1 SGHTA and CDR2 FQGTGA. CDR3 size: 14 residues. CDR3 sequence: CASSLQGAVTEAFF. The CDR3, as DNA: TGTGCCAGCAGCTTACAGGGGGCGGTCACTGAAGCTTTCTTT.

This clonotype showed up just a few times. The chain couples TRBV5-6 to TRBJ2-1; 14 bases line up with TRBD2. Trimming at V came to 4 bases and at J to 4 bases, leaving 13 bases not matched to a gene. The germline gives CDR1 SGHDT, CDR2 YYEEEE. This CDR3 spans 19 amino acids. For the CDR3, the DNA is TGTGCCAGCAGCGCGTGGGTTCCCGGGACTAGCGGGGGATACAATGAGCAGTTCTTC. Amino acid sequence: CASSAWVPGTSGGYNEQFF.

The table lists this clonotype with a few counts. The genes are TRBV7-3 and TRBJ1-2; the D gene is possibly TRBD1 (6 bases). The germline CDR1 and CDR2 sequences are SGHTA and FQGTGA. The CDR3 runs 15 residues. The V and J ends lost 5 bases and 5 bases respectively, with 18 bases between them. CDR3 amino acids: CASSPGAGAGYGYTF. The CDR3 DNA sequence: TGTGCCAGCAGCCCAGGGGCAGGGGCTGGTTATGGCTACACCTTC.

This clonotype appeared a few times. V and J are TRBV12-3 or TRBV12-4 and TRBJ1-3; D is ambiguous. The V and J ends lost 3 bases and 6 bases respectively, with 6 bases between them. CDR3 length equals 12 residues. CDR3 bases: TGTGCCAGCAGTTTCCAACAAAACACCATATATTTT. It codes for CASSFQQNTIYF.

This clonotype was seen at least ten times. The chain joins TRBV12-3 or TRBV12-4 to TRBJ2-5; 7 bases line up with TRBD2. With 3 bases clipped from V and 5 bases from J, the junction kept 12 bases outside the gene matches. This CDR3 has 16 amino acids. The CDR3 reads CASSFKGGGSYETQYF. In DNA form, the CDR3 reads TGTGCCAGCAGTTTTAAAGGCGGCGGGAGCTATGAGACCCAGTACTTC.

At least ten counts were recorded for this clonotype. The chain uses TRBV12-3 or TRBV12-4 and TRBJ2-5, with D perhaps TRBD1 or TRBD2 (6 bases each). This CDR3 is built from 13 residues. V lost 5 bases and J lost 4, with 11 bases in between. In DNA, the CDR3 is TGTGCCAGCAGTCCGGGGGCTTCAGAGACCCAGTACTTC. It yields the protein CASSPGASETQYF.

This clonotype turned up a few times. The CDR3 sequence: CASSLRTGGNYGYTF. The CDR3 coding sequence is TGCGCCAGCAGCTTGCGGACGGGGGGTAACTATGGCTACACCTTC. The chain carries TRBV5-1 and TRBJ1-2; the D gene is possibly TRBD1 (5 bases). Germline V lookup: CDR1 SGHRS, CDR2 YFSETQ. The V and J ends lost 1 base and 1 base respectively, with 11 bases between them. This CDR3 is built from 15 residues.

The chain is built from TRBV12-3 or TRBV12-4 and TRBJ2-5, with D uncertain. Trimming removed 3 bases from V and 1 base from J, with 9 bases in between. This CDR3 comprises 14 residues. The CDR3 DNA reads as TGTGCCAGCAGTTTCTGGGATCCCCAAGAGACCCAGTACTTC. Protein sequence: CASSFWDPQETQYF.

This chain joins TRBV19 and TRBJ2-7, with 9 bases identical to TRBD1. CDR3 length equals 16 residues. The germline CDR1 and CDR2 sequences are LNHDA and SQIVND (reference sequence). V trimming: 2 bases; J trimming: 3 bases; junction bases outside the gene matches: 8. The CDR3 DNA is TGTGCCAGTAGTATATTACCGGGACAGGGTAGCTACGAGCAGTACTTC. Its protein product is CASSILPGQGSYEQYF.

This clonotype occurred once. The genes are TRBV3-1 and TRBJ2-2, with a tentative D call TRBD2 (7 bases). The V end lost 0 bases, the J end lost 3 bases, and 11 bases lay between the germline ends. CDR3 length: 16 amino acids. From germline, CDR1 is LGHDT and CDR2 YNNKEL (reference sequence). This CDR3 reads CASSQEEGGDTGELFF. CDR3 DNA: TGTGCCAGCAGCCAAGAGGAGGGGGGGGACACCGGGGAGCTGTTTTTT.

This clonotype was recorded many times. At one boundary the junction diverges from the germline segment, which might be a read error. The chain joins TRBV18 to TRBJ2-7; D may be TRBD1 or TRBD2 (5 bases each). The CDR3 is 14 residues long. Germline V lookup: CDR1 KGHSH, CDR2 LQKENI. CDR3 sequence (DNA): TGCGCCAGCAGCCCAAGGGACGGATCCTACGAGCAGTACTTC. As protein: CASSPRDGSYEQYF. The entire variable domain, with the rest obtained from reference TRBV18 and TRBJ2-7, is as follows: NAGVMQNPRHLVRRRGQEARLRCSPMKGHSHVYWYRQLPEEGLKFMVYLQKENIIDESGMPKERFSAEFPKEGPSILRIQQVVRGDSAAYFCASSPRDGSYEQYFGPGTRLTVT.

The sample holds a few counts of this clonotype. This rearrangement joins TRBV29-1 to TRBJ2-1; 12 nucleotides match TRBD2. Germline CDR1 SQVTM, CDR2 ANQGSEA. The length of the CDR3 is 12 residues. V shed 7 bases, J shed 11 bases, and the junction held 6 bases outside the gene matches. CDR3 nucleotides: TGCAGCGGCCCGGGACTAGCGGGCCAGCAGTTCTTC. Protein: CSGPGLAGQQFF.

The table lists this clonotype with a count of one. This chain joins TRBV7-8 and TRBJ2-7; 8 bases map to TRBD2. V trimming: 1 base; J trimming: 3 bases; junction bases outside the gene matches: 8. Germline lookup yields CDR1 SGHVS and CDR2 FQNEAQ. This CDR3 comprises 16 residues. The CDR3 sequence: CASSLGRGRPDYEQYF. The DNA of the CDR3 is TGTGCCAGCAGCTTAGGACGCGGGAGGCCCGACTACGAGCAGTACTTC.

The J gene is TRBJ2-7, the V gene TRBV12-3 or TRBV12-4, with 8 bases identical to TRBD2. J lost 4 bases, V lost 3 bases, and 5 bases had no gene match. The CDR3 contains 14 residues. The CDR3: CASSFAGGDYEQYF. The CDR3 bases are TGTGCCAGCAGTTTCGCGGGAGGAGATTACGAGCAGTACTTC.

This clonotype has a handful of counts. In nucleotides, the CDR3 is TGTGCCAGCAGTGGACTAGCGGGAGGGGTCTACAATGAGCAGTTCTTC. Translating it yields CASSGLAGGVYNEQFF. The chain joins TRBV3-1 to TRBJ2-1; 15 bases match TRBD2. Trimming removed 6 bases from V and 3 bases from J; junction bases left unmatched: 3. In germline, CDR1 is LGHDT, CDR2 YNNKEL (reference sequence). This CDR3 is 16 amino acids long.